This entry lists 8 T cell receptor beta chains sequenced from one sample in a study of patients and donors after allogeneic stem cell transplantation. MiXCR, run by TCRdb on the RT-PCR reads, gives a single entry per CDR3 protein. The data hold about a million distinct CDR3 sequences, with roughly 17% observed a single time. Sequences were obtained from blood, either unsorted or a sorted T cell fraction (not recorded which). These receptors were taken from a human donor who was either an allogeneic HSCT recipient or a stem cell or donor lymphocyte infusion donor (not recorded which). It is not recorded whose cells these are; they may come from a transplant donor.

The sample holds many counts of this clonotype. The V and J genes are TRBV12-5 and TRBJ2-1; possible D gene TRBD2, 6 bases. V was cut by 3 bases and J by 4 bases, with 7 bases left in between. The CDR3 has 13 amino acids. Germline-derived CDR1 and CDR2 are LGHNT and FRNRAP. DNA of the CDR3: TGTGCTAGTGGTTTTAGCGGTTACAATGAGCAGTTCTTC. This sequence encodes CASGFSGYNEQFF. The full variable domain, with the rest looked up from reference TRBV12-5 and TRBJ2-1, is DARVTQTPRHKVTEMGQEVTMRCQPILGHNTVFWYRQTMMQGLELLAYFRNRAPLDDSGMPKDRFSAEMPDATLATLKIQPSEPRDSAVYFCASGFSGYNEQFFGPGTRLTVL.

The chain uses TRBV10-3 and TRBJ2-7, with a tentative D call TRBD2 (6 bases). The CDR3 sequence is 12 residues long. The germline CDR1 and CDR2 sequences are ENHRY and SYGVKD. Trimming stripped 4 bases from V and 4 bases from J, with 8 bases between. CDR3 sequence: CAISAREYEQYF. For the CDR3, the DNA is TGTGCCATCAGTGCCCGGGAGTACGAGCAGTACTTC.

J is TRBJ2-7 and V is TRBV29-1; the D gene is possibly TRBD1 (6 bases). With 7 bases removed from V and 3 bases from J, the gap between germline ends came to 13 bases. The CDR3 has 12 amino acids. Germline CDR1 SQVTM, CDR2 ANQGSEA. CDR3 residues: CSARSRGYEQYF. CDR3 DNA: TGCAGCGCACGATCCAGGGGCTACGAGCAGTACTTC.

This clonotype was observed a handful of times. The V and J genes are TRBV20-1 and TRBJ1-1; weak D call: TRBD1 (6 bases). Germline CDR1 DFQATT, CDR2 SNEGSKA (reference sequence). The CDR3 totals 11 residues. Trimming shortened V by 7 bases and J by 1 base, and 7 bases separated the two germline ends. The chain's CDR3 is CSVQGNTEAFF. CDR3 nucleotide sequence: TGCAGTGTACAGGGGAACACTGAAGCTTTCTTT.

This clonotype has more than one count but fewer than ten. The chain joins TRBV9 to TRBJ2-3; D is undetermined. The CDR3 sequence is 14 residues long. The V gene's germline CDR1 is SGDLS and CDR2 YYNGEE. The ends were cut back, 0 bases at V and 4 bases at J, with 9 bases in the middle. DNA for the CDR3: TGTGCCAGCAGCGTAGTTGGACGGGCAGATACGCAGTATTTT. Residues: CASSVVGRADTQYF.

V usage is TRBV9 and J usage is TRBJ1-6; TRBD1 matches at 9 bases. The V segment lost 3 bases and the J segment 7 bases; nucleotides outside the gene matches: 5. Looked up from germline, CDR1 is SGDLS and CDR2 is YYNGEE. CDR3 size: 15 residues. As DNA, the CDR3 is TGTGCCAGCAGCGCCGACAGGGGGAGAAATTCACCCCTCCACTTT. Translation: CASSADRGRNSPLHF.

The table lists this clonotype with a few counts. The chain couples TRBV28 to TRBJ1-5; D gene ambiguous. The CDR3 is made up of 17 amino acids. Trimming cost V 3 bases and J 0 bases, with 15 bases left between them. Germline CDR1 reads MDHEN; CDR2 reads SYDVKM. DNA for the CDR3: TGTGCCAGCAGTTTTGGAAAGGTAGAGTATAGCAATCAGCCCCAGCATTTT. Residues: CASSFGKVEYSNQPQHF.

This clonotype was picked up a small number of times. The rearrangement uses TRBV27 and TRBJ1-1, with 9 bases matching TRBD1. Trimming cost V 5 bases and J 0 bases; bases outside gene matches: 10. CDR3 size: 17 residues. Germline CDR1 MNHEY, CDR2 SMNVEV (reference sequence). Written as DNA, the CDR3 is TGTGCCAGCAGTACCCGACAGGGGGTGGGTTTGAACACTGAAGCTTTCTTT. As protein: CASSTRQGVGLNTEAFF.